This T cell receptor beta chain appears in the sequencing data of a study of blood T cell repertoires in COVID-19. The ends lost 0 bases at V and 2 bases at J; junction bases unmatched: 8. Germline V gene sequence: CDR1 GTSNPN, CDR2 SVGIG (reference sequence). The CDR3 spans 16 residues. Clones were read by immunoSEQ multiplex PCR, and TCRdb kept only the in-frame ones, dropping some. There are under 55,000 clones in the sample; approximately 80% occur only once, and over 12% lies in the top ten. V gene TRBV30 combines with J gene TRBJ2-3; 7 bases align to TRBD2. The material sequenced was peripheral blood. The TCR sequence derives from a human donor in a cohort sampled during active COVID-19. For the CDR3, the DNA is TGTGCCTGGAGTGTACGTGGGCGGGAGTCCACAGATACGCAGTATTTT. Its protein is CAWSVRGRESTDTQYF.